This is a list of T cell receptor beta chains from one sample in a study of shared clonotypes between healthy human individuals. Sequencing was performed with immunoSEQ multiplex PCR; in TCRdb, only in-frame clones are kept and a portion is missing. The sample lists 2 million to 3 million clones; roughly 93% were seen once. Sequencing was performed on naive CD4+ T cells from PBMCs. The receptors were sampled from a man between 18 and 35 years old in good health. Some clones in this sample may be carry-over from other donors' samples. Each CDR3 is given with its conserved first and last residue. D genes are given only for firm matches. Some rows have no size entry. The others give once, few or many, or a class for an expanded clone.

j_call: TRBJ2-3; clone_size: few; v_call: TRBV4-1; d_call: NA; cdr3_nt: TGCGCCAGCAGCCAAGATTTAGATACGCAGTATTTT; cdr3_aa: CASSQDLDTQYF
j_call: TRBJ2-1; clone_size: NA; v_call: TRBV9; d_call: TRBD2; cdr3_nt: TGTGCCAGCAACACAAAGACTAGCGGTCTTCTTGGTGAGCAGTTCTTC; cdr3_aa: CASNTKTSGLLGEQFF
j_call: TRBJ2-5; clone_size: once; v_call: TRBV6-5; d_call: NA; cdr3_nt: TGTGCCAGCAGTTACTTCCTACAAGAGACCCAGTACTTC; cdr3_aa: CASSYFLQETQYF
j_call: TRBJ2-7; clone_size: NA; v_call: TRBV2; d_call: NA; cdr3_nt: TGTGCCAGCTCTCCGGGCGGGACGCCCTACGAGCAGTACTTC; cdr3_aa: CASSPGGTPYEQYF
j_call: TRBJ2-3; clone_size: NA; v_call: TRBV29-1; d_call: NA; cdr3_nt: TGCAGCGTTGGCCGAGGTCCCACAGATACGCAGTATTTT; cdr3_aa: CSVGRGPTDTQYF
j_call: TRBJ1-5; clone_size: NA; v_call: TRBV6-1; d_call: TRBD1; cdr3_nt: TGTGCCAGCAGAGATAGACAGGGGGATCAGCCCCAGCATTTT; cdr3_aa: CASRDRQGDQPQHF
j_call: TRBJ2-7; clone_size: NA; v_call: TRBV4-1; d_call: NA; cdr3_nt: TGCGCCAGCAGCCGAAATAGCGGAGCGTCCTACGAGCAGTACTTC; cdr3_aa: CASSRNSGASYEQYF
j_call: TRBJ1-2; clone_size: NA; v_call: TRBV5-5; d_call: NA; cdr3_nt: TGTGCCAGCAGCCCAATGACAGAAAACTATGGCTACACCTTC; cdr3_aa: CASSPMTENYGYTF
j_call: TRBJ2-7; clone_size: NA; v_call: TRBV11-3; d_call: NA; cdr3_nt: TGTGCCAGCAGCCTCCGCCAGGGCGGATACGAGCAGTACTTC; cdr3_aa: CASSLRQGGYEQYF
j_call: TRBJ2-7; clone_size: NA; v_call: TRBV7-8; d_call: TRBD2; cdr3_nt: TGTGCCAGCAGCCCGACTAGCGCGAGCTCCTACGAGCAGTACTTC; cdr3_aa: CASSPTSASSYEQYF
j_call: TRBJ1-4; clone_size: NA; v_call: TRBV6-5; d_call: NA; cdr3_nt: TGTGCCAGCAGTTACTCGCTTGTGGCTAATGAAAAACTGTTTTTT; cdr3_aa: CASSYSLVANEKLFF
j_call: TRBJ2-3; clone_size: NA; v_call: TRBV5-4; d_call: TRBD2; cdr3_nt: TGTGCCAGCAGCCCTCTAGCGGGAGGAAGCACAGATACGCAGTATTTT; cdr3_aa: CASSPLAGGSTDTQYF
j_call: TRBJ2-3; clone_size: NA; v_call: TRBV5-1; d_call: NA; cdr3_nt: TGCGCCAGCAGCTTGGCCGGGGCAGGGGTCCTCACAGATACGCAGTATTTT; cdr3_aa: CASSLAGAGVLTDTQYF
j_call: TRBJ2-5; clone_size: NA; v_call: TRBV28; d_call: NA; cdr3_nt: TGTGCCAGCACCCTTAATGGGGGACGTCAAGAGACCCAGTACTTC; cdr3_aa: CASTLNGGRQETQYF
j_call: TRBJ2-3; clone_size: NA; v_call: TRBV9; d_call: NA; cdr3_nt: TGTGCCAGCAGCGCAAGAGCGGATAGCACAGATACGCAGTATTTT; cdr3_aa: CASSARADSTDTQYF
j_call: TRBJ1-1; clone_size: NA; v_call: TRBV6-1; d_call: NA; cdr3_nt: TGTGCCAGCAGCAACAGGGCGAACACTGAAGCTTTCTTT; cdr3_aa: CASSNRANTEAFF
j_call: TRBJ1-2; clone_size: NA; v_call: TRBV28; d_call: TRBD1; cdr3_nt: TGTGCCAGCATTATACAGGGGAAGGGTGGCTACACCTTC; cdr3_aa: CASIIQGKGGYTF
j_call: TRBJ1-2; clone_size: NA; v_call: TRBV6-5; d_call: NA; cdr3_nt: TGTGCCAGCAGTTCGGAGGGAACCTATGGCTACACCTTC; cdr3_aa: CASSSEGTYGYTF
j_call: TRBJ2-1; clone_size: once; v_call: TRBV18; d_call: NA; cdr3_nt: TGTGCCAGCTCACGACCGGAAGGATTTGCCTACAATGAGCAGTTCTTC; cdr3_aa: CASSRPEGFAYNEQFF
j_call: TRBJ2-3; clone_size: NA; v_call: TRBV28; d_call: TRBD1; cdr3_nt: TGTGCCAGCAGTTTAGGAGGGACAGGGTCGGATACGCAGTATTTT; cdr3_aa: CASSLGGTGSDTQYF
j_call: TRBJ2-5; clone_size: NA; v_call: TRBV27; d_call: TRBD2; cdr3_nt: TGTGCCAGCGGACCGTGGGGCCTAGCGGGAGGGCAAGAGACCCAGTACTTC; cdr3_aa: CASGPWGLAGGQETQYF
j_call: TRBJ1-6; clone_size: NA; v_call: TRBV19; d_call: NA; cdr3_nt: TGTGCCAGTAATCTCCGGGCCCGACGGGCTTCACCCCTCCACTTT; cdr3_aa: CASNLRARRASPLHF
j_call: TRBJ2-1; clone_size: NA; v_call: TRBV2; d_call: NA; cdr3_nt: TGTGCCAGCAGCTTGGACAGTTCTTACAATGAGCAGTTCTTC; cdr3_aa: CASSLDSSYNEQFF
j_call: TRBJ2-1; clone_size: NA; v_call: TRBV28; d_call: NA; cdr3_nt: TGTGCCAGCAGACGTAACAATGAGCAGTTCTTC; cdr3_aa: CASRRNNEQFF
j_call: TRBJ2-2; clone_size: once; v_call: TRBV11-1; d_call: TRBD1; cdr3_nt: TGTGCCAGCAGCTCTACCTCGGACAGGGCCGGGGAGCTGTTTTTT; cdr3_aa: CASSSTSDRAGELFF
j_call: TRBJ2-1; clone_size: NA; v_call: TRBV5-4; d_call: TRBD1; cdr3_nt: TGTGCCAGCAGCGCTCGGGACAGGGGAGGCGAGCAGTTCTTC; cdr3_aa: CASSARDRGGEQFF
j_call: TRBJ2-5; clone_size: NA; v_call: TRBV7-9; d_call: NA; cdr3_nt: TGTGCCAGCGCCAGGACGACCAAGCACTTC; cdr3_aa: CASARTTKHF
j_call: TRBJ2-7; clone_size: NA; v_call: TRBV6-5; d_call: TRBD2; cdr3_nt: TGTGCCAGCAGTTCGCGACTAGCGGGAGCCTACGAGCAGTACTTC; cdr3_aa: CASSSRLAGAYEQYF
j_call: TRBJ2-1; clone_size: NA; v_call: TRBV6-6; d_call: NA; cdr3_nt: TGTGCCAGCATCAAAATGGGAAGCCCCAAGTTCTTC; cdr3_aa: CASIKMGSPKFF
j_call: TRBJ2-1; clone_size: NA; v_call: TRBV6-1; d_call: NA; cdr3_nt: TGTGCCAGCAGTGAAGTAAGCGGAACTTACAATGAGCAGTTCTTC; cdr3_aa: CASSEVSGTYNEQFF
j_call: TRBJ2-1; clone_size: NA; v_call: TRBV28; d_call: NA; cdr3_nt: TGTGCCAGCAGCCACAGAGCCAATGAGCAGTTCTTC; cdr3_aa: CASSHRANEQFF
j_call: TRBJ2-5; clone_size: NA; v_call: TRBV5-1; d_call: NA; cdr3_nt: TGCGCCAGCAGCGCCATCCAAGAGACCCAGTACTTC; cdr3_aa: CASSAIQETQYF
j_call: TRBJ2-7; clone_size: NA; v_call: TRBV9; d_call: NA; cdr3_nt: TGTGCCAGCAGCGTAGGCGTCCCGGGGGTCTACGAGCAGTACTTC; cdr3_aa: CASSVGVPGVYEQYF
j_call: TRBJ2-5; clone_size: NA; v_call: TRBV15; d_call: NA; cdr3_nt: TGTGCCACCAGCAGAGTTAGACAGTCAGAGACCCAGTACTTC; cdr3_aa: CATSRVRQSETQYF
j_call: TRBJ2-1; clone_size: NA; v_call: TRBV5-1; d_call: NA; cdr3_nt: TGCGCCAGCAGCTTGGAACAGCCGAGCTCCTACAATGAGCAGTTCTTC; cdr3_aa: CASSLEQPSSYNEQFF
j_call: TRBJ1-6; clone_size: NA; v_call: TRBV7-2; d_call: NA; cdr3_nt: TGTGCCAGCAGCTTAGCTTCCTTACAGTGGTCTTCACCCCTCCACTTT; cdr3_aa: CASSLASLQWSSPLHF
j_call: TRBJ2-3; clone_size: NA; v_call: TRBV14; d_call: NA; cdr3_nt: TGTGCCAGCAGCCAGAGGAAAGGTATTGCAGATACGCAGTATTTT; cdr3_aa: CASSQRKGIADTQYF
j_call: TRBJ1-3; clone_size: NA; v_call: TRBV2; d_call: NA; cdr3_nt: TGTGCCAGCAGGAGGGACTCTGGAAACACCATATATTTT; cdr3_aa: CASRRDSGNTIYF
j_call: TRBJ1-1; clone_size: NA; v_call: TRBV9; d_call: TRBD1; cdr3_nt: TGTGCCAGCAGCGTAACTGACAGGGCATGGCACACTGAAGCTTTCTTT; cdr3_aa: CASSVTDRAWHTEAFF
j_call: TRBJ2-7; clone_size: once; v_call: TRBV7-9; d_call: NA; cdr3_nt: TGTGCCAGCAGCACACAATACCCCTCCGGGAGTGCCGAGCAGTACTTC; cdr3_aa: CASSTQYPSGSAEQYF
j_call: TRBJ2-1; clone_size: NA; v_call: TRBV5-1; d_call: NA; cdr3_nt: TGCGCCAGCAGCTTGGTTGTCGGGAACTACAATGAGCAGTTCTTC; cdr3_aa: CASSLVVGNYNEQFF
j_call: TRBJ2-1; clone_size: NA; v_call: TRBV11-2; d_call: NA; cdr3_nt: TGTGCCAGCAGCTTAGGGGGATACAATGAGCAGTTCTTC; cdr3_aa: CASSLGGYNEQFF
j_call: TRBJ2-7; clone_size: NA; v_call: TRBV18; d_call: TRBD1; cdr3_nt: TGTGCCAGCTCCCCCGGACAGGGTCTTTTGTACGAGCAGTACTTC; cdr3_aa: CASSPGQGLLYEQYF
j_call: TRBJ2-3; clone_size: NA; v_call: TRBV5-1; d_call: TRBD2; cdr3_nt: TGCGCCAGCAGCTTACCATTAGCGGGAGGGCCAGATACGCAGTATTTT; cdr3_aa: CASSLPLAGGPDTQYF
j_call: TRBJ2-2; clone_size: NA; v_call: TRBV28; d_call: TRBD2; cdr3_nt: TGTGCCAGTTGGACTAGCGGGAGGTACACCGGGGAGCTGTTTTTT; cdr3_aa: CASWTSGRYTGELFF
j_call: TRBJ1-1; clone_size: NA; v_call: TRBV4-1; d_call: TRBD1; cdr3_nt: TGCGCCAGCAGCCGTTGGGGTGGGGGACAGGGGTTCCTGAACACTGAAGCTTTCTTT; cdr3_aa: CASSRWGGGQGFLNTEAFF
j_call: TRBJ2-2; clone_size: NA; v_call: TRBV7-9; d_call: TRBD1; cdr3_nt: TGTGCCAGCAGCTTTTCCGGGACAGGGGGCAACGGGGAGCTGTTTTTT; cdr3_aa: CASSFSGTGGNGELFF
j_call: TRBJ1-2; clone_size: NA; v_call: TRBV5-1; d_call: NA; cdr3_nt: TGCGCCAGCAGCGGAGCCGCGGTCCCGGAGGTTACTAACTATGGCTACACCTTC; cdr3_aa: CASSGAAVPEVTNYGYTF